This TCR beta chain was sequenced in a study of tumor and adjacent non-tumor tissue in lung cancer. Overall study findings and caveats: Compared with tumor, normal lung showed significantly lower TCR diversity. In normal lung, the top 100 clones were significantly more dominant than in tumor.

The template was RNA from unsorted bulk tissue. Concerning this clonotype itself: Antigen specificity is unknown. This could be a read error, since a much larger clone is one nucleotide away.

A modified ARM-PCR protocol with three rounds of nested PCR amplified TCRbeta. TCRdb reprocessed the multiplex PCR reads via MiXCR and lists one record per CDR3 protein. Counted here are 76,000 or so distinct CDR3 sequences, 65% to 75% occurring once; the ten biggest clones make up about 12%. Germline V gene sequence: CDR1 SGHNT, CDR2 YYREEE (reference sequence). The CDR3 is made up of 15 amino acids. The chain joins TRBV5-4 to TRBJ2-1, with D perhaps TRBD2 (5 bases). The sequence was obtained from a woman in her sixties or seventies with non-small cell lung cancer. Sequencing was done on a sample of lung tumor tissue. CDR3 residues: CASGLAAGAYNEQFF. The CDR3 DNA reads as TGTGCCAGCGGCTTAGCCGCCGGGGCCTACAATGAGCAGTTCTTC.